What follows describes a single T cell receptor (beta chain). Antigen unknown. The CDR3 loop spans 14 amino acids. Germline V gives CDR1 KGHSH, CDR2 LQKENI. Trimming removed 2 bases from V and 4 bases from J, with 11 bases in between. The data were obtained in a study of T cells in localized non-small cell lung cancer. The study, taken as a whole, reports: Without multi-region sequencing, intratumor heterogeneity could not be excluded.

TCRdb's copy holds only in-frame clones and misses some; the assay was immunoSEQ multiplex PCR. The table includes about 2,200 clones, about 18% detected once. Adjacent lung tissue lacking atypia was obtained at a distance of at least 2 cm from the tumor margin. The clonotype originates from a man aged 35-69 years with stage I squamous cell lung carcinoma. The specimen was normal lung tissue next to the tumor, collected before any cancer treatment. The chain carries TRBV18 and TRBJ1-2; D ambiguous. The CDR3 loop reads CASSPTQRGYGYTF. CDR3 sequence (DNA): TGTGCCAGCTCACCAACGCAGAGAGGCTATGGCTACACCTTC.